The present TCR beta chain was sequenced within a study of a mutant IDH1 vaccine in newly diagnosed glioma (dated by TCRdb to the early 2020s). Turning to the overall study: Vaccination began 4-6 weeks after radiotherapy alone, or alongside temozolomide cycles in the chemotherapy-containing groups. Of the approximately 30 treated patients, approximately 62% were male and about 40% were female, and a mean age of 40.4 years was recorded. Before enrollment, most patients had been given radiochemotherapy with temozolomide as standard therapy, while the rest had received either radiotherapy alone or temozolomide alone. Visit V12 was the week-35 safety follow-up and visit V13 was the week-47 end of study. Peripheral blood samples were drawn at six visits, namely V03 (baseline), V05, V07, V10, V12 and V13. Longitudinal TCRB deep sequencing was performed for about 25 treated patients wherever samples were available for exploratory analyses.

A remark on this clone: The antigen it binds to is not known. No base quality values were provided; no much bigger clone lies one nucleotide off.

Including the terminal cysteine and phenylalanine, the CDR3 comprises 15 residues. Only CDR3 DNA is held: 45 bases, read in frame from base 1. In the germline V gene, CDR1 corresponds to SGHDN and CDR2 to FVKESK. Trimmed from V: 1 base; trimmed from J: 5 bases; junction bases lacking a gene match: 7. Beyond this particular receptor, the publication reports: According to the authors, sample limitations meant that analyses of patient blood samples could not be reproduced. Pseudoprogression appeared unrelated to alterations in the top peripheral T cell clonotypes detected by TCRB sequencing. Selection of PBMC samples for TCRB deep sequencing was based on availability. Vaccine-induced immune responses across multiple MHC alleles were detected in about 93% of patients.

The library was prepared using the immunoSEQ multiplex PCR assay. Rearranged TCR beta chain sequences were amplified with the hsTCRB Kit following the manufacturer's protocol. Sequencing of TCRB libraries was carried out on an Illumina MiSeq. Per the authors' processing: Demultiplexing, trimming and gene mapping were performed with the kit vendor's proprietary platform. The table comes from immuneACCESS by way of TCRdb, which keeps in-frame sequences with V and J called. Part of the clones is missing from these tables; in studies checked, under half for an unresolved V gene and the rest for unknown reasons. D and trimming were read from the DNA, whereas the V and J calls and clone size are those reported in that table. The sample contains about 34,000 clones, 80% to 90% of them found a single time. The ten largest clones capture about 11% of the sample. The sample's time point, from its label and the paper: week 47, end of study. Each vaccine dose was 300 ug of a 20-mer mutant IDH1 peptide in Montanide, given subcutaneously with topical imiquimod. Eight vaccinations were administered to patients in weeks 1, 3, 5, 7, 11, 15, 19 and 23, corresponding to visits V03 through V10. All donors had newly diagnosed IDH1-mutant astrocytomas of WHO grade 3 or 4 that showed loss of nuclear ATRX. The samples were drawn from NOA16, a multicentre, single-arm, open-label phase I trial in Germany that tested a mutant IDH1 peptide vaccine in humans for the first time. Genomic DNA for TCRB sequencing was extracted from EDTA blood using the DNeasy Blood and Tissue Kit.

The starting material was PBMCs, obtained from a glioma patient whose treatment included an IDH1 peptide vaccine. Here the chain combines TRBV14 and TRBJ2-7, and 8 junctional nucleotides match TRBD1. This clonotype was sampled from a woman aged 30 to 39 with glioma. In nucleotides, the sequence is TGTGCCAGCAGCCAAGTCGCGGACAGGGACAACGAGCAGTACTTC. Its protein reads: CASSQVADRDNEQYF. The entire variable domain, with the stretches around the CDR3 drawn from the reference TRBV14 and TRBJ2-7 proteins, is EAGVTQFPSHSVIEKGQTVTLRCDPISGHDNLYWYRRVMGKEIKFLLHFVKESKQDESGMPNNRFLAERTGGTYSTLKVQPAELEDSGVYFCASSQVADRDNEQYFGPGTRLTVT.